Following are 9 T cell receptor beta chains from one sample sequenced in a study of human T cells and chemical hapten exposure (dated by TCRdb to the early 2020s). Total RNA was isolated from unfractionated whole blood collected in Tempus Blood RNA tubes. To prepare the library, 5' RACE was applied. This sample was sequenced with an Illumina MiSeq. Using fastp at Q25 and MiXCR, TCRdb reprocessed the public reads and kept productive beta chains. Duplicate CDR3 protein sequences are folded into a single record with the most common DNA and genes. A total of roughly 120,000 distinct CDR3 sequences appear in this sample, more than 15% of them only once. Of the sample, around 2.8% is held by the ten largest clones. The receptors originated from a human donor in good health.

The rearrangement links TRBV4-1 to TRBJ2-1; TRBD2 might be the D (5 bases). The CDR3 loop spans 15 amino acids. Germline V lookup: CDR1 MGHRA, CDR2 YSYEKL. Trimming took off 4 bases at V and 7 bases at J, with 17 bases between the two ends. The CDR3: CASSPLGGSYNEQFF. In DNA form, the CDR3 reads TGCGCCAGCAGCCCCTTGGGTGGGAGTTATAATGAGCAGTTCTTC.

This clonotype occurred a few times. The rearrangement joins TRBV29-1 to TRBJ2-1, with TRBD2 matching 14 bases. Germline V gene lookup returns CDR1 SQVTM and CDR2 ANQGSEA. CDR3 length: 16 residues. J gave up 7 bases and V 3 bases, and 8 bases lay outside the gene matches. The CDR3 DNA reads TGCAGCGTTGAGGAGGGACTAGCGGGAGATGTTAATGAGCAGTTCTTC. This gives the protein CSVEEGLAGDVNEQFF.

This clonotype was detected a few times. The chain joins TRBV2 to TRBJ2-6, with 7 bases matching TRBD1. V trimming: 10 bases; J trimming: 0 bases; junction bases outside the gene matches: 9. The CDR3 covers 16 residues. CDR1 and CDR2 (germline): SNHLY, FYNNEI. The CDR3 region has the DNA TGTGCCACCGCTGGGACAGCGGACTCTGGGGCCAACGTCCTGACTTTC. Translation gives CATAGTADSGANVLTF.

The table lists this clonotype with a few counts. The chain recombines TRBV6-1 with TRBJ1-5, with D maybe TRBD1 (6 bases). CDR3 length equals 16 residues. CDR1 is MNHNS and CDR2 is SASEGT in the germline V gene. V was pared by 2 bases and J by 3 bases, with 14 bases between. The CDR3: CASSERGAWNNQPQHF. As DNA, the CDR3 is TGTGCCAGCAGTGAAAGGGGGGCTTGGAACAATCAGCCCCAGCATTTT.

The genes are TRBV24-1 and TRBJ2-1; D is possibly TRBD2 (6 bases). The CDR3 covers 16 residues. V lost 4 bases and J lost 5, with 17 bases in between. The germline V gene encodes CDR1 KGHDR and CDR2 SFDVKD. The CDR3 is CATSDPTEGFNNEQFF. The CDR3 nucleotides read TGTGCCACCAGTGACCCGACGGAGGGGTTCAACAATGAGCAGTTCTTC.

Many counts were recorded for this clonotype. V usage is TRBV28 and J usage is TRBJ1-1; D is unresolved. The V end lost 3 bases, the J end lost 5 bases, and 7 bases lay between the germline ends. This CDR3 has 12 amino acids. Germline V lookup: CDR1 MDHEN, CDR2 SYDVKM. CDR3 nucleotides: TGTGCCAGCAGTTTTCAACTGACTGAAGCTTTCTTT. It yields the protein CASSFQLTEAFF.

This clonotype was observed a few times. The chain joins TRBV12-3 or TRBV12-4 to TRBJ2-2; D is unresolved. This CDR3 comprises 11 residues. V was clipped by 8 bases and J by 7 bases, with 8 bases between them. Here the CDR3 reads CASALNGELFF. In DNA form, the CDR3 reads TGTGCCAGCGCGTTGAACGGGGAGCTGTTTTTT.

This chain joins TRBV20-1 and TRBJ2-4; TRBD1 might be the D (5 bases). V was trimmed by 6 bases and J by 1 base, leaving 13 bases between them. The germline V gene has CDR1 DFQATT and CDR2 SNEGSKA (reference sequence). There are 14 residues in the CDR3. This CDR3 reads CSATDSWAKNIQYF. In nucleotides, the CDR3 is TGCAGTGCAACCGACAGTTGGGCCAAAAACATTCAGTACTTC.

This clonotype was seen a few times. The V gene is TRBV5-1, the J gene TRBJ1-5, with D perhaps TRBD1 (6 bases). The germline V gene encodes CDR1 SGHRS and CDR2 YFSETQ. V shed 0 bases and J shed 6 bases, with 13 bases lying between them. The CDR3 has 15 residues. This CDR3 is CASSLVVGGSQPQHF. DNA for the CDR3: TGCGCCAGCAGCTTGGTCGTAGGGGGGAGTCAGCCCCAGCATTTT.